Shown below are 19 T cell receptor beta chains from a single sample sequenced in a study of molecular identifiers for immune sequencing clone quantification. TCRdb reanalysed the PCR reads using MiXCR and keeps one entry per CDR3 protein. The sample records about 330,000 distinct CDR3 sequences, about a quarter being singletons. The sample was naive CD8+ T cells from blood, with Jurkat cell RNA spiked in. Subset noted: FACS-sorted CD8+CD4-CCR7+CD45RA+ naive T cells. These receptor sequences come from a human donor in good health. Some libraries in this study had Jurkat cell RNA spiked in.

As regards this clonotype: This sequence may be a read error, since a much larger clone differs from it by one base. The genes are TRBV7-6 and TRBJ2-3; the D gene is possibly TRBD2 (6 bases). Germline assignment: CDR1 SGHVS and CDR2 FNYEAQ. CDR3 length: 15 residues. Trimming took off 1 base at V and 5 bases at J, with 13 bases between the two ends. Here the CDR3 reads CASSLVGGAGDTQYF. The CDR3, as DNA: TGTGCCAGCAGCTTAGTCGGCGGGGCGGGAGATACGCAGTATTTT. The full variable domain, with the rest looked up from reference TRBV7-6 and TRBJ2-3, is GAGVSQSPRYKVTKRGQDVALRCDPISGHVSLYWYRQALGQGPEFLTYFNYEAQQDKSGLPNDRFSAERPEGSISTLTIQRTEQRDSAMYRCASSLVGGAGDTQYFGPGTRLTVL.

To note about this clonotype: Compared with germline, one end of the junction differs, possibly owing to a read error. V gene TRBV29-1 combines with J gene TRBJ2-7; TRBD1 matches at 12 bases. Germline loops: CDR1 SQVTM, CDR2 ANQGSEA. The CDR3 covers 18 residues. The CDR3 sequence is CGVDYGTGGVGSSYEQYF. CDR3 nucleotides: TGCGGCGTTGACTACGGGACAGGGGGCGTCGGAAGCTCCTACGAGCAGTACTTC.

This chain joins TRBV30 and TRBJ2-7; D is possibly TRBD1 (5 bases). Germline CDR1 reads GTSNPN; CDR2 reads SVGIG (reference sequence). With 7 bases removed from V and 1 base from J, the gap between germline ends came to 14 bases. The length of the CDR3 is 13 residues. The CDR3 spells CALLDKLSYEQYF. In nucleotides, the CDR3 is TGTGCCTTGCTGGACAAGCTTTCCTACGAGCAGTACTTC.

This clonotype showed up just a few times. The chain links TRBV4-1 to TRBJ1-1; D unresolved. CDR3 length: 13 amino acids. From germline, CDR1 is MGHRA and CDR2 YSYEKL. The germline V and J ends were trimmed by 4 bases and 5 bases, with 11 bases remaining between them. Written as DNA, the CDR3 is TGCGCCAGCAGCCTCGAATTTAGAACTGAAGCTTTCTTT. It yields the protein CASSLEFRTEAFF.

This clonotype was seen just once. With a much larger clone just one base away, this may be a read error. V gene TRBV7-6 combines with J gene TRBJ2-2, with TRBD1 as a possible D gene (5 bases). CDR3 length equals 16 residues. V lost 4 bases, J lost 6 bases, and 18 bases lay in between. Germline-derived CDR1 and CDR2 are SGHVS and FNYEAQ. The CDR3 loop reads CASSSTIPRVPGELFF. Here the CDR3 DNA reads TGTGCCAGCAGCTCGACAATCCCCAGGGTACCCGGGGAGCTGTTTTTT.

There are a few counts of this clonotype. The chain carries TRBV5-1 and TRBJ2-5; weak D call: TRBD1 (5 bases). CDR3 length equals 15 residues. Germline V lookup: CDR1 SGHRS, CDR2 YFSETQ. The germline V and J ends were trimmed by 0 bases and 4 bases, with 13 bases remaining between them. The CDR3 loop is CASSLVQGRSETQYF. The CDR3 coding sequence is TGCGCCAGCAGCTTGGTGCAGGGTAGGTCAGAGACCCAGTACTTC.

This clonotype was counted at least ten times. This sequence joins TRBV27 and TRBJ2-7, with TRBD2 matching 7 bases. J lost 3 bases, V lost 4 bases, and 3 bases had no gene match. The germline V gene encodes CDR1 MNHEY and CDR2 SMNVEV (reference sequence). This CDR3 has 13 amino acids. CDR3 nucleotides: TGTGCCAGCAGTTGGGGGGGAAGCTACGAGCAGTACTTC. Amino acid sequence: CASSWGGSYEQYF.

Many counts were recorded for this clonotype. The chain uses TRBV24-1 and TRBJ2-2; D is unresolved. The ends were cut back, 2 bases at V and 3 bases at J, with 9 bases in the middle. Germline assignment: CDR1 KGHDR and CDR2 SFDVKD. This CDR3 contains 15 residues. DNA of the CDR3: TGTGCCACCAGTGATTACGAGACGGACACCGGGGAGCTGTTTTTT. This encodes CATSDYETDTGELFF.

The chain has TRBV6-4 and TRBJ1-5; possible D gene TRBD1, 6 bases. The CDR3 length is 16 residues. The V gene's germline CDR1 is MRHNA and CDR2 SNTAGT. Between the trimmed V and J ends, which lost 0 bases and 0 bases, there was a span of 9 bases. The CDR3 loop is CASSDSADSSNQPQHF. CDR3 DNA: TGTGCCAGCAGTGACTCAGCGGACAGTAGCAATCAGCCCCAGCATTTT.

The V call is TRBV7-8, the J call TRBJ2-3; D not resolved. Germline V gives CDR1 SGHVS, CDR2 FQNEAQ. Trimming took 0 bases from V and 2 from J, leaving 12 bases between them. CDR3 size: 16 residues. CDR3: CASSLARLRSTDTQYF. CDR3 nucleotides: TGTGCCAGCAGCTTAGCGCGACTCCGTTCCACAGATACGCAGTATTTT. The whole variable domain, filled in from reference TRBV7-8 and TRBJ2-3, reads GAGVSQSPRYKVAKRGQDVALRCDPISGHVSLFWYQQALGQGPEFLTYFQNEAQLDKSGLPSDRFFAERPEGSVSTLKIQRTQQEDSAVYLCASSLARLRSTDTQYFGPGTRLTVL.

This clonotype showed up just a few times. The chain employs TRBV7-9 and TRBJ2-1; a possible D gene is TRBD2 (6 bases). CDR1 is SEHNR, CDR2 FQNEAQ, per germline (reference sequence). The V and J ends lost 5 bases and 3 bases respectively, with 11 bases between them. This CDR3 contains 14 residues. The CDR3 region has the DNA TGTGCCAGCAGCACGGGGGAAAGCTACAATGAGCAGTTCTTC. Protein sequence: CASSTGESYNEQFF.

The CDR3 coding sequence is TGCAGTGCTGGCGGGAGGCAAACGAACACTGAAGCTTTCTTT. This encodes CSAGGRQTNTEAFF. The chain joins TRBV20-1 to TRBJ1-1, with no clear D. The V end lost 5 bases, the J end lost 1 base, and 14 bases lay between the germline ends. The CDR3 is 14 amino acids. In germline, CDR1 is DFQATT, CDR2 SNEGSKA (reference sequence).

As for this clonotype: It may be a read error: a sequence one base away is much more abundant. The V gene is TRBV5-6, the J gene TRBJ1-5, with 9 bases fitting TRBD1. Trimming at V came to 4 bases and at J to 6 bases, leaving 8 bases not matched to a gene. The CDR3 is made up of 15 amino acids. Germline loops: CDR1 SGHDT, CDR2 YYEEEE. The chain's CDR3 is CASSSGTGCGQPQHF. The CDR3 DNA reads TGTGCCAGCAGCAGCGGGACAGGGTGCGGTCAGCCCCAGCATTTT.

This clonotype was recorded many times. The chain links TRBV7-6 to TRBJ2-7; 8 bases are a match to TRBD1. CDR3 length equals 15 residues. J gave up 0 bases and V 5 bases, and 6 bases lay outside the gene matches. The germline V gene has CDR1 SGHVS and CDR2 FNYEAQ. The CDR3 region is CASSPGQGYSYEQYF. The CDR3, as DNA: TGTGCCAGCAGCCCAGGACAGGGTTACTCCTACGAGCAGTACTTC. The full variable domain, in which reference TRBV7-6 and TRBJ2-7 provide the parts outside the CDR3, is GAGVSQSPRYKVTKRGQDVALRCDPISGHVSLYWYRQALGQGPEFLTYFNYEAQQDKSGLPNDRFSAERPEGSISTLTIQRTEQRDSAMYRCASSPGQGYSYEQYFGPGTRLTVT.

The chain joins TRBV19 to TRBJ2-7, with D perhaps TRBD1 (5 bases). V was trimmed by 6 bases and J by 0 bases, leaving 18 bases between them. CDR3 length equals 16 residues. Germline loops: CDR1 LNHDA, CDR2 SQIVND (reference sequence). The CDR3 loop reads CASRIFRDRSSYEQYF. CDR3 nucleotides: TGTGCCAGTAGGATATTCAGGGATAGGAGCTCCTACGAGCAGTACTTC.

V and J are TRBV9 and TRBJ2-1; 7 bases agree with TRBD2. The J segment lost 9 bases and the V segment lost 3 bases, leaving 6 bases of the junction unmatched. Germline V CDR1 and CDR2: SGDLS, YYNGEE. The CDR3 is 13 amino acids. The CDR3 DNA follows: TGTGCCAGCAGCGGACTCATAGCGGGTGAGCAGTTCTTC. It codes for CASSGLIAGEQFF.

On this clonotype itself: This may arise from a read error, as a much more abundant clone is one base away. The rearrangement links TRBV23-1 to TRBJ1-4; D unclear. TRBV23-1 counts as an open reading frame of uncertain function. The CDR3 spans 17 residues. The V end was cut by 0 bases, the J end by 9 bases, with 20 bases between. CDR3: CASSQSVDGSWNKKLFF. In DNA, the CDR3 is TGCGCCAGCAGTCAATCAGTGGACGGTTCCTGGAATAAAAAACTGTTTTTT.

The chain links TRBV18 to TRBJ2-5; the D is unclear. V dropped 3 bases and J dropped 0 bases, with 14 bases sitting between them. Germline values: CDR1 KGHSH, CDR2 LQKENI. There are 16 residues in the CDR3. CDR3 nucleotide sequence: TGTGCCAGCTCACCCCTCGTTTCCAGCCACCAAGAGACCCAGTACTTC. It specifies CASSPLVSSHQETQYF.

Notes on this clonotype: This may come from a read error, since a much larger clone is one base off. This rearrangement joins TRBV4-1 to TRBJ1-6; TRBD1 matches 11 bases. The CDR3 extends over 16 amino acids. CDR1 is MGHRA and CDR2 is YSYEKL in the germline V gene. The DNA of the CDR3 is TGCGCCAGCAGCCACCCGGACAGGGGGCTTCATTCACCCCTCCGCTTT. This codes for CASSHPDRGLHSPLRF.